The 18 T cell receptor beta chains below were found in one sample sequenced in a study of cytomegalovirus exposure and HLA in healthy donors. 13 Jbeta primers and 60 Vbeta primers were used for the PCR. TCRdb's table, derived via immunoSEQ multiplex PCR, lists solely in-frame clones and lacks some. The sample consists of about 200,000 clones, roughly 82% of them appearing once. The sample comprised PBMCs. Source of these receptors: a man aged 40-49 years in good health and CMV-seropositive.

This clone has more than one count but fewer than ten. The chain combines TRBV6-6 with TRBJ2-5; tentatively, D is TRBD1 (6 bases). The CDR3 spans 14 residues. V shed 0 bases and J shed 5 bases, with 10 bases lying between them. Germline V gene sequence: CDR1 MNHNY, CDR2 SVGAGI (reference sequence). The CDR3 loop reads CASSYSGGVETQYF. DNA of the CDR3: TGTGCCAGCAGTTACTCAGGGGGAGTCGAGACCCAGTACTTC.

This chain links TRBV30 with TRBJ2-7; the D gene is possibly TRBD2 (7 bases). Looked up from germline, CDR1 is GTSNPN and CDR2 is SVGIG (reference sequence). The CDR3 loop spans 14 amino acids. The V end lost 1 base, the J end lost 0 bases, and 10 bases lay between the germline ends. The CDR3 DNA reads TGTGCCTGGAGTGCGGGGGGCAGCTCCTACGAGCAGTACGTC. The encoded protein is CAWSAGGSSYEQYV.

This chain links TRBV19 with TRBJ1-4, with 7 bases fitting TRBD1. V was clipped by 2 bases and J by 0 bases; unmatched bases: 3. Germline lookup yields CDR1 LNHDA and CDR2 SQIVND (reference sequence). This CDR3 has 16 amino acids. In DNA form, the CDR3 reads TGTGCCAGTAGTATAAGCAGGGGGGCAACTAATGAAAAACTGTTTTTT. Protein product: CASSISRGATNEKLFF.

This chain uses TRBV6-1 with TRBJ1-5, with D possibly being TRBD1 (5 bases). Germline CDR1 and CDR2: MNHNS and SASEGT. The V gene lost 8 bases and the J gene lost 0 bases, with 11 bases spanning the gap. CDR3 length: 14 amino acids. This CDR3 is CASQNRFSNQPQHF. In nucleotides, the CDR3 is TGTGCCAGCCAGAACAGGTTTAGCAATCAGCCCCAGCATTTT.

The CDR3 sequence is CASSQGRAYGHSPLHF. The DNA for the CDR3 is TGCGCCAGCAGCCAAGGCAGGGCCTATGGGCATTCACCCCTCCACTTT. V is TRBV4-1 and J is TRBJ1-6; a weak D match, TRBD1 (5 bases). The V end lost 1 base, the J end lost 8 bases, and 15 bases lay between the germline ends. Germline CDR1 MGHRA, CDR2 YSYEKL. The CDR3 length is 16 residues.

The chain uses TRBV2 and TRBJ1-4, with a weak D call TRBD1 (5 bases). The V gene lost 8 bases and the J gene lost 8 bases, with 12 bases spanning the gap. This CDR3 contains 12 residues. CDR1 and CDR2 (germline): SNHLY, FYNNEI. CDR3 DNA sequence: TGTGCCAGCTGGGGCGGTACGGAAAAACTGTTTTTT. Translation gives CASWGGTEKLFF.

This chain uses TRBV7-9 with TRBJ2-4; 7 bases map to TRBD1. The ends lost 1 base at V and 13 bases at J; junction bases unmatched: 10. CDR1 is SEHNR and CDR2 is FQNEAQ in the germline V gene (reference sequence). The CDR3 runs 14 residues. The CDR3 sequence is CASSLGRDRGGQYF. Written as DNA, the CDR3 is TGTGCCAGCAGCTTAGGTCGGGACAGAGGAGGCCAGTACTTC.

CDR3 protein: CASSVTTNGTGDNEAFF. The CDR3 DNA sequence: TGTGCCAGCAGCGTAACCACTAACGGGACAGGGGATAATGAAGCTTTCTTT. The V gene is TRBV9, the J gene TRBJ1-1; 10 bases are shared with TRBD1. The CDR3 has 17 amino acids. With 1 base clipped from V and 7 bases from J, the junction kept 13 bases outside the gene matches. Germline CDR1 SGDLS, CDR2 YYNGEE.

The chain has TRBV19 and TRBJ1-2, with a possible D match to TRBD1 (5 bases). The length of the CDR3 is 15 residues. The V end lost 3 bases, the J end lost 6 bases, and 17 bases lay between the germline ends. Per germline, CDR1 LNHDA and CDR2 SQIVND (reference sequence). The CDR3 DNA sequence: TGTGCCAGTAGTATCTTGAGGCAGGGCGGCGATGGCTACACCTTC. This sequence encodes CASSILRQGGDGYTF.

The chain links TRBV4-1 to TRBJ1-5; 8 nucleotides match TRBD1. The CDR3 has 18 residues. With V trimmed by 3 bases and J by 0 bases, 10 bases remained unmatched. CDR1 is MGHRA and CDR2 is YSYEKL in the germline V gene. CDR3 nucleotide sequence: TGCGCCAGCAGCCACGGGGCAGGGGGCCCGTATAGCAATCAGCCCCAGCATTTT. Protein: CASSHGAGGPYSNQPQHF.

CDR3 bases: TGTGCCAGCAGCTTGGGCCAGGGGTCCTACGAGCAGTACGTC. Translated, it gives CASSLGQGSYEQYV. V gene TRBV5-6 combines with J gene TRBJ2-7; TRBD1 might be the D (6 bases). V gave up 0 bases and J gave up 1 base, with 8 bases separating them. This CDR3 has 14 residues. Germline V gives CDR1 SGHDT, CDR2 YYEEEE.

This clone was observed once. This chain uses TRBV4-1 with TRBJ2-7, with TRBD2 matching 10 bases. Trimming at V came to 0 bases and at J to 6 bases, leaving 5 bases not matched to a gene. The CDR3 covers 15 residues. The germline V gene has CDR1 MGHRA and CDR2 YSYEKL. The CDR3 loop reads CASSQDGAGGREQYF. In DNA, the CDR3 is TGCGCCAGCAGCCAAGACGGAGCGGGAGGGCGCGAGCAGTACTTC.

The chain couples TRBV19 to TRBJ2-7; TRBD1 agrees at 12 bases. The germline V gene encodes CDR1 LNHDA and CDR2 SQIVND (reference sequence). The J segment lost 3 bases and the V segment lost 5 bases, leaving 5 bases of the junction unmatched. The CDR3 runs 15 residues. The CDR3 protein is CASSAGTGGVYEQYV. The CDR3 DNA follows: TGTGCCAGTAGTGCGGGGACAGGGGGCGTCTACGAGCAGTACGTC.

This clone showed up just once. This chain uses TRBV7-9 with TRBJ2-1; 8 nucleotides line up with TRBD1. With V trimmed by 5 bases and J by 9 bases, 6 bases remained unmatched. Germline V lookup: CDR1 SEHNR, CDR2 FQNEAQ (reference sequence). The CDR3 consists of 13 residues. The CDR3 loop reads CASSLQGAGEQFF. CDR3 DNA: TGTGCCAGCAGCCTTCAGGGGGCGGGTGAGCAGTTCTTC.

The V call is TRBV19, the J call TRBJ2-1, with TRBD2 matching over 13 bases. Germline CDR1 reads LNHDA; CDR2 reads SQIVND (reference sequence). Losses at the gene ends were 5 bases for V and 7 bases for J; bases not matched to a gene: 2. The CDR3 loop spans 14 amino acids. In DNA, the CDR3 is TGTGCCAGTAGTTTGACTAGCGGGGGGAATGAGCAGTTCTTC. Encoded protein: CASSLTSGGNEQFF.

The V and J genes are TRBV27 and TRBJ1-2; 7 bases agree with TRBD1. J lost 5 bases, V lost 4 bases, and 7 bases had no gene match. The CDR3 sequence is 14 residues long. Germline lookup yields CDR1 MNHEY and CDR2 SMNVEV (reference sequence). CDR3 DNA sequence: TGTGCCAGCAGTTCAATCGGACAGGTTTATGGCTACACCTTC. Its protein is CASSSIGQVYGYTF.

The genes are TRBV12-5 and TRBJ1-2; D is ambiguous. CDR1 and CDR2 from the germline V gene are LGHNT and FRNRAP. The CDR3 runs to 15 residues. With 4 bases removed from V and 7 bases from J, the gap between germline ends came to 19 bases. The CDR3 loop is CASGYGGKVPGGYTF. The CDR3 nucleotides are TGTGCTAGTGGTTACGGAGGGAAGGTGCCGGGTGGCTACACCTTC.

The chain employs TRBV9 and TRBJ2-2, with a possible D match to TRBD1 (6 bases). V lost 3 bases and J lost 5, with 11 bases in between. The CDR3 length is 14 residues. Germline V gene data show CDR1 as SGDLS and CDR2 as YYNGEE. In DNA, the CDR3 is TGTGCCAGCAGCGGCGAAAGGGGGACCGGGGAGCTGTTTTTT. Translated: CASSGERGTGELFF.